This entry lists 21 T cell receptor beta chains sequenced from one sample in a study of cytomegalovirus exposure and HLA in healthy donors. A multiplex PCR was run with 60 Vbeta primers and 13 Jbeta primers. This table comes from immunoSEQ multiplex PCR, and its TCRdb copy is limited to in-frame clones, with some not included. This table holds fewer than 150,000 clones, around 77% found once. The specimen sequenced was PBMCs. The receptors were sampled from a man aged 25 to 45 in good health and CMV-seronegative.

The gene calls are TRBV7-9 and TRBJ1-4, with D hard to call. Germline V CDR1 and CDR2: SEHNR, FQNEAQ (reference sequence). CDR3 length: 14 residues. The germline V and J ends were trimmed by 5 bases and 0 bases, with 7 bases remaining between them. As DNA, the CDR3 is TGTGCCAGCAGCCCCACTGCAACTAATGAAAAACTGTTTTTT. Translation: CASSPTATNEKLFF.

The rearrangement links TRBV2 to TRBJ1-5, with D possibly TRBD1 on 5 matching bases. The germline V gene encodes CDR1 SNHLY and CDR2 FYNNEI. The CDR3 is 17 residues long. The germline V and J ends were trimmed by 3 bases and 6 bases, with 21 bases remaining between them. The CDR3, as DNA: TGTGCCAGCAGTGATGGGGCCGTGGTGGGTCCGGGTCAGCCCCAGCATTTT. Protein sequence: CASSDGAVVGPGQPQHF.

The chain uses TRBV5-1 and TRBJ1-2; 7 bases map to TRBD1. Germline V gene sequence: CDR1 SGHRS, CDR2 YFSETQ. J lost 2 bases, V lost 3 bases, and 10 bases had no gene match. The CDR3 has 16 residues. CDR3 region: CASSSMTGMGNYGYTF. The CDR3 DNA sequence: TGCGCCAGCAGCTCGATGACAGGGATGGGGAACTATGGCTACACCTTC.

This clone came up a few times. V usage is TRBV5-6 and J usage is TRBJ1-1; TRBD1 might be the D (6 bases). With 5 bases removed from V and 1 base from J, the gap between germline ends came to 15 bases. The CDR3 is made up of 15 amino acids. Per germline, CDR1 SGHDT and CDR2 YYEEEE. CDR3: CASRYRGIANTEAFF. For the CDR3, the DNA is TGTGCCAGCAGGTATAGGGGGATCGCGAACACTGAAGCTTTCTTT.

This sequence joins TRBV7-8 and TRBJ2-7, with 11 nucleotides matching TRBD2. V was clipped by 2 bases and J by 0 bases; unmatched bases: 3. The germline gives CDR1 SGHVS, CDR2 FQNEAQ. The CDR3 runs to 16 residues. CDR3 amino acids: CASSLIAGGSSYEQYF. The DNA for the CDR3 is TGTGCCAGCAGCTTAATAGCGGGAGGGAGCTCCTACGAGCAGTACTTC.

The CDR3 sequence is CASSSQGTNYGYTF. CDR3 coding DNA: TGTGCCAGCAGTTCGCAGGGGACAAACTATGGCTACACCTTC. The genes are TRBV28 and TRBJ1-2, with D possibly matching TRBD1 (6 bases). V was shortened by 4 bases and J by 2 bases, with 11 bases between the two germline ends. The CDR3 covers 14 residues. Germline assignment: CDR1 MDHEN and CDR2 SYDVKM.

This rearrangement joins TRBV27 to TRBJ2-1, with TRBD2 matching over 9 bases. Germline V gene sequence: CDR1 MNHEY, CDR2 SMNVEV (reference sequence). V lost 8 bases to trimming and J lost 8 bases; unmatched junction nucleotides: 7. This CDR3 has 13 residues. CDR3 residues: CASRSSGGYEQFF. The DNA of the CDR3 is TGTGCCAGCCGGAGTAGCGGGGGCTATGAGCAGTTCTTC.

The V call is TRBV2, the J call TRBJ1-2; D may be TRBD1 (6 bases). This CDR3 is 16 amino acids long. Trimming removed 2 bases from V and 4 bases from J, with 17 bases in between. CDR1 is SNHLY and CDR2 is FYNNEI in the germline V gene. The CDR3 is CASSEKGSGDFYGYTF. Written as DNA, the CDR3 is TGTGCCAGCAGTGAAAAGGGGTCAGGGGATTTCTATGGCTACACCTTC.

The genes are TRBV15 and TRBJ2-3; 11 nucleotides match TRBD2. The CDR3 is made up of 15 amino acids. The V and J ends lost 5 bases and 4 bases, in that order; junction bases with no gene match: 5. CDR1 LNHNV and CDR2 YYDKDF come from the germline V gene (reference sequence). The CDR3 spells CATSVSGGAADTQYF. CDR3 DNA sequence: TGTGCCACCAGCGTTAGCGGGGGGGCGGCAGATACGCAGTATTTT.

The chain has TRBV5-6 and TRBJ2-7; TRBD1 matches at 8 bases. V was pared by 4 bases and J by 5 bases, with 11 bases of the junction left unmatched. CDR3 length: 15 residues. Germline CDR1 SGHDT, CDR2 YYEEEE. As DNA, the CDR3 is TGTGCCAGCAGCGGCGGTCCAGGGGGCTACGACGAGCAGTACTTC. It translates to CASSGGPGGYDEQYF.

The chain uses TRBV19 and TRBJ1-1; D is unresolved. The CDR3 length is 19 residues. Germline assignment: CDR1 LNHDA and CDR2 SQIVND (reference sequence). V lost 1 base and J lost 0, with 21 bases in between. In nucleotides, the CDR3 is TGTGCCAGTAGTATAGGTCGGGGAAGCAGTAAAATTCTGAACACTGAAGCTTTCTTT. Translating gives CASSIGRGSSKILNTEAFF.

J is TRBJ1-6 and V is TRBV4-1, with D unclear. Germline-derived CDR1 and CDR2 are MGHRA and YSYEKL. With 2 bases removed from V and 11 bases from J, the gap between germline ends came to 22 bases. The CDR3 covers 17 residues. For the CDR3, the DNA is TGCGCCAGCAGCCAAATCACACTAGTCTTAGGGAATCCACCCCTCCACTTT. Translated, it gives CASSQITLVLGNPPLHF.

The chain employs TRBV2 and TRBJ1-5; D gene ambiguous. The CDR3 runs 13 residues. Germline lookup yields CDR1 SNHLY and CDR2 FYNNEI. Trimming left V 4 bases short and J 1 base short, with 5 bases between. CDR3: CASSARSNQPQHF. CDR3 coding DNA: TGTGCCAGCAGTGCCAGGAGCAATCAGCCCCAGCATTTT. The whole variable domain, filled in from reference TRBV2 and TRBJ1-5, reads EPEVTQTPSHQVTQMGQEVILRCVPISNHLYFYWYRQILGQKVEFLVSFYNNEISEKSEIFDDQFSVERPDGSNFTLKIRSTKLEDSAMYFCASSARSNQPQHFGDGTRLSIL.

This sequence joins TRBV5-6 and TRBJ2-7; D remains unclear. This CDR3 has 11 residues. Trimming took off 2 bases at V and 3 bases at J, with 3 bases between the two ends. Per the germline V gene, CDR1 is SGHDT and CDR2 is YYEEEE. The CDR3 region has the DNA TGTGCCAGCAGCTTTCGCTACGAGCAGTACTTC. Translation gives CASSFRYEQYF.

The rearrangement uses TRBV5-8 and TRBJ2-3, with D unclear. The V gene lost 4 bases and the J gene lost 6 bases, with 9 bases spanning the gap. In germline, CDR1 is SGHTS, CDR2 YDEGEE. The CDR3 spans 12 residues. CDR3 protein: CASSRVWDTQYF. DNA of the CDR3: TGTGCCAGCAGCCGAGTATGGGATACGCAGTATTTT.

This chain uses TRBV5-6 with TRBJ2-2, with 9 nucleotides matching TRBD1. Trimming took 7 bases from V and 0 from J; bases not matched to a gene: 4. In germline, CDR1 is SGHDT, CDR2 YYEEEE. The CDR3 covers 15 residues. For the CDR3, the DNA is TGTGCCAGCTTTCGGGACAGGGCGAACACCGGGGAGCTGTTTTTT. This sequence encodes CASFRDRANTGELFF. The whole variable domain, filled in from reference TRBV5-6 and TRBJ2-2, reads DAGVTQSPTHLIKTRGQQVTLRCSPKSGHDTVSWYQQALGQGPQFIFQYYEEEERQRGNFPDRFSGHQFPNYSSELNVNALLLGDSALYLCASFRDRANTGELFFGEGSRLTVL.

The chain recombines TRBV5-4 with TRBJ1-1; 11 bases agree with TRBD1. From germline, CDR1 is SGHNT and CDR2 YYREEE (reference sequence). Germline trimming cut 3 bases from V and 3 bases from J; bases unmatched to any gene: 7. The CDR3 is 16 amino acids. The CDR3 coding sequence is TGTGCCAGCAGCTCTGGACAGGGGGCATCTTACACTGAAGCTTTCTTT. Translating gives CASSSGQGASYTEAFF.

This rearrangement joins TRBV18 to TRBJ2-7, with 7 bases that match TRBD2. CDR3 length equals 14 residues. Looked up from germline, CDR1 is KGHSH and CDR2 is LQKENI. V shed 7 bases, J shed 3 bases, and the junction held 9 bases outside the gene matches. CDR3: CASWGEGPIYEQYF. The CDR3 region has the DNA TGTGCCAGCTGGGGGGAGGGGCCGATCTACGAGCAGTACTTC.

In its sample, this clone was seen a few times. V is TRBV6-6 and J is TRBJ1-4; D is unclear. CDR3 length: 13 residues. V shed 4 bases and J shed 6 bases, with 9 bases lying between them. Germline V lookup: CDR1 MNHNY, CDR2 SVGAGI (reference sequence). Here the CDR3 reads CASSSGGDEKLFF. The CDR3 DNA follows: TGTGCCAGCAGTTCGGGCGGGGATGAAAAACTGTTTTTT.

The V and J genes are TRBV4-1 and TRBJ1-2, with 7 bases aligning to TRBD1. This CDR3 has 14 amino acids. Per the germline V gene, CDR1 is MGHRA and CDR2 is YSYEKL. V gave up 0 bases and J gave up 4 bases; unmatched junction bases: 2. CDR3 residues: CASSQEGTVYGYTF. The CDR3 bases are TGCGCCAGCAGCCAAGAAGGGACAGTCTATGGCTACACCTTC.

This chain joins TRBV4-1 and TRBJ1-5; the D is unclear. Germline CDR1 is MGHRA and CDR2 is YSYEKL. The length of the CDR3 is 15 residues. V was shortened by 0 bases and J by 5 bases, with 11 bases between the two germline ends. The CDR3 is CASSQELAAYQPQHF. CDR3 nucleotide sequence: TGCGCCAGCAGCCAAGAATTAGCAGCTTATCAGCCCCAGCATTTT.